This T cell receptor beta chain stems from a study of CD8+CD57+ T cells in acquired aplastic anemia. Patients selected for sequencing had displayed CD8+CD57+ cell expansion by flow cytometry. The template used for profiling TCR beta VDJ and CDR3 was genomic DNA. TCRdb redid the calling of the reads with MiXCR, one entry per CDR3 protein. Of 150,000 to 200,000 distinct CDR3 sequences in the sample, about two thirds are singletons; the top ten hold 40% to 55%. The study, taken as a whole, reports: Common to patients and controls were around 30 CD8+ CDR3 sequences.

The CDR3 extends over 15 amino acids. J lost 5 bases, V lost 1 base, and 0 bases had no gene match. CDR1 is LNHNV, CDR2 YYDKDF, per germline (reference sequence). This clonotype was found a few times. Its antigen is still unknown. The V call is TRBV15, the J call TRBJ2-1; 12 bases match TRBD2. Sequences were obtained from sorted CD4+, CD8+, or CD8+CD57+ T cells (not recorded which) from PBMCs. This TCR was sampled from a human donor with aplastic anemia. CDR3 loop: CATSRGTSGNNEQFF. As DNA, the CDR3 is TGTGCCACCAGCAGAGGGACTAGCGGGAACAATGAGCAGTTCTTC.